The 13 T cell receptor beta chains below were found in one sample sequenced in a study of shared T cell receptors in the human thymus. The assay was immunoSEQ multiplex PCR, and TCRdb's table has in-frame clones only and misses some. The data contain fewer than 700,000 clones, 85% to 90% of them singletons. These data were also filed under a second study, of human thymus T cells.

Input material: thymocytes. These receptor sequences come from a boy under three years old with a congenital heart defect.

This chain connects TRBV5-4 to TRBJ2-5, with 14 positions matching TRBD2. The V and J ends lost 1 base and 5 bases, in that order; junction bases with no gene match: 16. CDR3 length equals 20 residues. The germline CDR1 and CDR2 sequences are SGHNT and YYREEE (reference sequence). DNA for the CDR3: TGTGCCAGCAGCTTGAATTCTTTTGGGGGACTAGCGGGGGAAAGGGAGACCCAGTACTTC. Its protein is CASSLNSFGGLAGERETQYF.

J is TRBJ2-5 and V is TRBV9, with TRBD2 identical over 7 bases. The germline V gene has CDR1 SGDLS and CDR2 YYNGEE. With V trimmed by 0 bases and J by 3 bases, 8 bases remained unmatched. The CDR3 extends over 16 amino acids. The CDR3 loop reads CASSVEAGLPKETQYF. CDR3 coding DNA: TGTGCCAGCAGCGTAGAGGCGGGACTACCTAAAGAGACCCAGTACTTC.

V gene TRBV5-1 combines with J gene TRBJ2-4; D is possibly TRBD1 (6 bases). The length of the CDR3 is 21 residues. In germline, CDR1 is SGHRS, CDR2 YFSETQ. V lost 0 bases, J lost 2 bases, and 27 bases lay in between. The CDR3 DNA follows: TGCGCCAGCAGCTTGGGGGGGCCGGGACCCTCAAGGGCCATAACCAAAAACATTCAGTACTTC. This gives the protein CASSLGGPGPSRAITKNIQYF.

This chain links TRBV11-2 with TRBJ2-3; TRBD2 aligns across 14 bases. J lost 3 bases, V lost 5 bases, and 7 bases had no gene match. CDR1 and CDR2 from the germline V gene are SGHAT and FQNNGV. This CDR3 has 17 residues. The CDR3 DNA reads TGTGCCAGCAGCGGAGCGGGACTAGCGGGAGATACAGATACGCAGTATTTT. Protein sequence: CASSGAGLAGDTDTQYF. Full variable domain (rest looked up from reference TRBV11-2 and TRBJ2-3): EAGVAQSPRYKIIEKRQSVAFWCNPISGHATLYWYQQILGQGPKLLIQFQNNGVVDDSQLPKDRFSAERLKGVDSTLKIQPAKLEDSAVYLCASSGAGLAGDTDTQYFGPGTRLTVL.

This sequence joins TRBV15 and TRBJ2-7, with D uncertain. Trimming pared 0 bases from V and 5 bases from J, leaving 11 bases between. CDR1 is LNHNV, CDR2 YYDKDF, per germline (reference sequence). CDR3 length: 14 residues. CDR3 protein: CATSRDSGVNEQYF. CDR3 bases: TGTGCCACCAGCAGAGATAGTGGAGTAAACGAGCAGTACTTC.

The chain combines TRBV5-4 with TRBJ2-7, with D possibly matching TRBD2 (5 bases). V dropped 0 bases and J dropped 3 bases, with 10 bases sitting between them. Germline loops: CDR1 SGHNT, CDR2 YYREEE (reference sequence). The CDR3 spans 14 residues. The CDR3 protein is CASSLELGYYEQYF. As DNA, the CDR3 is TGTGCCAGCAGCTTGGAACTAGGGTACTACGAGCAGTACTTC. Using reference TRBV5-4 and TRBJ2-7 for the parts outside the CDR3, the full variable domain is ETGVTQSPTHLIKTRGQQVTLRCSSQSGHNTVSWYQQALGQGPQFIFQYYREEENGRGNFPPRFSGLQFPNYSSELNVNALELDDSALYLCASSLELGYYEQYFGPGTRLTVT.

V gene TRBV5-4 combines with J gene TRBJ2-7, with 10 positions matching TRBD2. After removal of 4 bases from V and 2 bases from J, the junction contained 12 bases not matched to a gene. Germline V gives CDR1 SGHNT, CDR2 YYREEE (reference sequence). The length of the CDR3 is 17 residues. CDR3 DNA: TGTGCCAGCAGCGAGGGCCCCACTAGCGGGGTCCCCTACGAGCAGTACTTC. This encodes CASSEGPTSGVPYEQYF. Together with reference TRBV5-4 and TRBJ2-7, the CDR3 gives the full variable domain: ETGVTQSPTHLIKTRGQQVTLRCSSQSGHNTVSWYQQALGQGPQFIFQYYREEENGRGNFPPRFSGLQFPNYSSELNVNALELDDSALYLCASSEGPTSGVPYEQYFGPGTRLTVT.

V is TRBV19 and J is TRBJ1-1; D possibly corresponds to TRBD1 (6 bases). The CDR3 is made up of 11 amino acids. Trimming pared 9 bases from V and 3 bases from J, leaving 8 bases between. Germline lookup yields CDR1 LNHDA and CDR2 SQIVND (reference sequence). This CDR3 reads CARNRDTEAFF. In DNA, the CDR3 is TGTGCCAGAAACAGGGACACTGAAGCTTTCTTT.

The gene calls are TRBV2 and TRBJ1-1; possibly TRBD1 for D (5 bases). Germline-derived CDR1 and CDR2 are SNHLY and FYNNEI. V lost 3 bases to trimming and J lost 1 base, with 9 bases between them. This CDR3 contains 14 residues. The CDR3 bases are TGTGCCAGCAGTGAGGCAGGGTGGAACACTGAAGCTTTCTTT. Its translation: CASSEAGWNTEAFF.

In its sample, this clone was seen a few times. The rearrangement uses TRBV11-2 and TRBJ1-4; TRBD1 matches 8 bases. Germline CDR1 is SGHAT and CDR2 is FQNNGV. After removal of 2 bases from V and 12 bases from J, the junction contained 2 bases not matched to a gene. The CDR3 is 12 amino acids. CDR3 sequence: CASSLQGAELFF. In nucleotides, the CDR3 is TGTGCCAGCAGCTTACAGGGGGCGGAACTGTTTTTT. Variable domain in full (rest from reference TRBV11-2 and TRBJ1-4): EAGVAQSPRYKIIEKRQSVAFWCNPISGHATLYWYQQILGQGPKLLIQFQNNGVVDDSQLPKDRFSAERLKGVDSTLKIQPAKLEDSAVYLCASSLQGAELFFGSGTQLSVL.

The chain carries TRBV19 and TRBJ1-5; 7 bases are shared with TRBD1. The CDR3 spans 13 residues. Germline lookup yields CDR1 LNHDA and CDR2 SQIVND (reference sequence). The junction had 3 bases not matched to a gene; V was cut back by 9 bases and J by 1 base. The CDR3 sequence: CASTDRSNQPQHF. Written as DNA, the CDR3 is TGTGCCAGCACGGACAGGAGCAATCAGCCCCAGCATTTT.

V gene TRBV5-3 combines with J gene TRBJ1-1; tentatively, D is TRBD1 (5 bases). TRBV5-3 is sorted into the ORF group, with uncertain function. V lost 1 base and J lost 1, with 8 bases in between. The CDR3 is 14 amino acids. CDR3 DNA sequence: TGTGCCAGAAGCTTGACTGGACAGAACACTGAAGCTTTCTTT. It yields the protein CARSLTGQNTEAFF.

On this clone itself: The same CDR3 arises from other DNA sequences in this sample as well. The chain links TRBV5-6 to TRBJ1-1; 7 positions agree with TRBD1. V shed 1 base and J 1 base; nucleotides not matched to a gene: 1. The CDR3 runs 14 residues. The germline gives CDR1 SGHDT, CDR2 YYEEEE. CDR3 DNA: TGTGCCAGCAGCTTGCCAGGGGGGAACACTGAAGCTTTCTTT. Residues: CASSLPGGNTEAFF.